This TCR beta chain was found in a study of beta chain features in type 1 diabetes. Turning to the study itself: All samples together contributed 95 million to 110 million sorted cells for examination.

Every bit of the isolated RNA underwent reverse transcription, so sequencing read expressed TCRB transcripts. Sequenced by immunoSEQ multiplex PCR; TCRdb stores in-frame clones only, minus some. The top ten hold 0.035% to 0.04% of the sample, which has 600,000 or so clones, roughly 13% seen once. The study's findings and limits: Naive, central memory and Treg TCRB repertoires appeared more alike in patients than in healthy donors. cDNA-based reads could over-represent cells with high TCR expression. TCRB CDR3s were moderately but significantly shorter in Type 1 diabetes patients in all four CD4+ subsets.

The ends were cut back, 3 bases at V and 5 bases at J, with 7 bases in the middle. This CDR3 comprises 11 residues. Germline assignment: CDR1 DFQATT and CDR2 SNEGSKA (reference sequence). This clone was counted between two and nine times. Its antigen is as yet unknown. This same CDR3 is encoded by further DNA sequences in the sample. This rearrangement joins TRBV20-1 to TRBJ2-5; a possible D gene is TRBD1 (5 bases). The source is a man aged 18-30 years with type 1 diabetes. The sequenced sample was naive CD4+ T cells from blood. The CDR3 nucleotides are TGCAGTGCTAGGGGGCTCGAGACCCAGTACTTC. This translates into CSARGLETQYF.